This TCR beta chain was sequenced during a study of OX40 agonist ivuxolimab in advanced cancers. Comments on this clone: Its matching antigen is unknown.

V gave up 4 bases and J gave up 7 bases, with 10 bases separating them. Germline CDR1 is SGHNT and CDR2 is YENEEA. The CDR3 runs 12 residues. Study-level points and caveats: At 0.1 to 3.0 mg/kg and by week 6, clonal expansion occurred in CD4+ and CD8+ blood T cells. In general, CD8+ T cells held more expanded clones than CD4+ did, on average.

Produced via immunoSEQ multiplex PCR; TCRdb's table is partial and in-frame only. The sample yields about 100,000 clones, about 91% seen once. V is TRBV11-3 and J is TRBJ1-1; D may be TRBD1 (6 bases). The sequenced sample was CD4+ or CD8+ T cells sorted from blood, obtained in a trial of the OX40 agonist ivuxolimab. This sequence was found in an adult with an advanced solid tumor such as melanoma, head and neck, liver or kidney cancer. CDR3 coding DNA: TGTGCCAGCAGCTCCGGGACACGTGAAGCTTTCTTT. The encoded protein is CASSSGTREAFF.